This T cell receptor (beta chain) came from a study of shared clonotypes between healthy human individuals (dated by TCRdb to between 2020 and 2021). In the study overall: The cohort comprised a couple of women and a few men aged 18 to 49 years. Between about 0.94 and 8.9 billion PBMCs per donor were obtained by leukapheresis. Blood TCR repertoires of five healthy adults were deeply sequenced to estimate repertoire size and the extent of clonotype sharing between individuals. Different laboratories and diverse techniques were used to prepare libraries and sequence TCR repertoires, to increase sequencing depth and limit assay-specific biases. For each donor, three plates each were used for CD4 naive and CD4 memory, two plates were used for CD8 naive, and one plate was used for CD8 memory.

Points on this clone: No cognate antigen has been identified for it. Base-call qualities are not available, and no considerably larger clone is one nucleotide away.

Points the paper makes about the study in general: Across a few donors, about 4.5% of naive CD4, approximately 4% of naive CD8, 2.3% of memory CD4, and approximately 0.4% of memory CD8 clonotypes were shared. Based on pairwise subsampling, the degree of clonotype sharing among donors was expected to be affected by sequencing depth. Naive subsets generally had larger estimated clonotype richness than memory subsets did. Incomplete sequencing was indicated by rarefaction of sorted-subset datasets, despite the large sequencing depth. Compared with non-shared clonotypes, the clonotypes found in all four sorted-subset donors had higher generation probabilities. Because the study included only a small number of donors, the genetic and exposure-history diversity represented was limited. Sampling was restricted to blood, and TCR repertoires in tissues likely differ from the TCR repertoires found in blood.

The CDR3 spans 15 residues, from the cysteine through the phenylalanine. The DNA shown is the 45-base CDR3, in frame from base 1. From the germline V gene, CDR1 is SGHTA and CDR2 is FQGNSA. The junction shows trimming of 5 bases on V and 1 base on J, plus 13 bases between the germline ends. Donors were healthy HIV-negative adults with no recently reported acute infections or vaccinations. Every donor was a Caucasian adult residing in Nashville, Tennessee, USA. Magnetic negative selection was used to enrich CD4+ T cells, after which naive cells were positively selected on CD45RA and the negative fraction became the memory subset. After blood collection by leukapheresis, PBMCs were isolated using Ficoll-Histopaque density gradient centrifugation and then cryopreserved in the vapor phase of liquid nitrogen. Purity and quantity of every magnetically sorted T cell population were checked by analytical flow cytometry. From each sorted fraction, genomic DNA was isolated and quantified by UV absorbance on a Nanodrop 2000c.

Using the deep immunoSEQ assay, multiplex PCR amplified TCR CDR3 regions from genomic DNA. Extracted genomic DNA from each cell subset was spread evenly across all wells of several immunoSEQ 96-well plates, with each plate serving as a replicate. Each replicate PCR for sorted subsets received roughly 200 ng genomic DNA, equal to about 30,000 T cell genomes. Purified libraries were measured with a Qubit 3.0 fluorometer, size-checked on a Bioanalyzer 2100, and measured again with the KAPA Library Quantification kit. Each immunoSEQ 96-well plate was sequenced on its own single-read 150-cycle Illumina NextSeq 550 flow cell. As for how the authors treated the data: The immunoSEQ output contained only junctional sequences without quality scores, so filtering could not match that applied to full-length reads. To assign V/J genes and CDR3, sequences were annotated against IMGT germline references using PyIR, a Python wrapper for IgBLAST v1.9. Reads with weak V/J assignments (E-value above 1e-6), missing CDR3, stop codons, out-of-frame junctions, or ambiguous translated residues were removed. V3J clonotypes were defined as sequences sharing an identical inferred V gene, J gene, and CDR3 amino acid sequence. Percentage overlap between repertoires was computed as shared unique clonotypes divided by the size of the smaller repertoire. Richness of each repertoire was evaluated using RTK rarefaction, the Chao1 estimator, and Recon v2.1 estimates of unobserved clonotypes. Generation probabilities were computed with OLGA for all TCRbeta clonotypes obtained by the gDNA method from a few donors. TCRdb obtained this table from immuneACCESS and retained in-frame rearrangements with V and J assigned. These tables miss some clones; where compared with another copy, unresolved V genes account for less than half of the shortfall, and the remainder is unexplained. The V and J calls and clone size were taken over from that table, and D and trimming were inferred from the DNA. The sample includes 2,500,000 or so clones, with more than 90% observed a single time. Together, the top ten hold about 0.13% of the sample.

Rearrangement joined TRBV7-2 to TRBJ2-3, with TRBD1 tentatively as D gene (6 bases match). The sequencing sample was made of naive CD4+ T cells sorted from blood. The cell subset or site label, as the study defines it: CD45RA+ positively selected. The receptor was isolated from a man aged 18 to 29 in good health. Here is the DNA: TGTGCCAGCAGCCTCAGGGGACACCGCACAGATACGCAGTATTTT. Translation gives CASSLRGHRTDTQYF.